These T cell receptor beta chains were read from a single sample in a study of beta chain features in type 1 diabetes. Produced via immunoSEQ multiplex PCR; TCRdb's table is partial and in-frame only. The sample includes around 250,000 clones, 25% to 30% of them seen just once. The sequencing sample was made of central memory CD4+ T cells from blood. Every receptor here comes from a young man in good health. Each CDR3 is given with its conserved first and last residue. The size field is filled for only some rows; it gives once, few, many or a size class.

v_gene	abundance	j_gene	CDR3aa
TRBV7-2	few	TRBJ2-7	CASSLYRGYEQYF
TRBV7-9	-	TRBJ1-2	CASSLDAGGYTF
TRBV21-1	few	TRBJ2-6	CASSNASGQLGSVGANVLTF
TRBV30	few	TRBJ1-5	CAWSRGLDQPQHF
TRBV2	few	TRBJ1-1	CASSEGGPNTEAFF
TRBV2	-	TRBJ1-2	CASRFHGSYGYTF
TRBV2	few	TRBJ2-5	CASSWDRGSEETQYF
TRBV7-9	few	TRBJ2-5	CASSPIRGNRGRETQYF
TRBV29-1	-	TRBJ1-2	CSVSPQGRDYGYTF
TRBV28	-	TRBJ2-5	CASSGRVFGETQYF
TRBV5-1	-	TRBJ2-1	CASSLDEGRDEQFF
TRBV7-8	-	TRBJ1-1	CASSLVGGRGTEAFF
TRBV7-9	-	TRBJ2-3	CASSLLGQVGDTQYF
TRBV30	-	TRBJ1-2	CAWSVGNRVDGYTF
TRBV29-1	few	TRBJ2-1	CSGKGLSRGEQFF
TRBV12-2	few	TRBJ1-1	CASRLARTGMNTEAFF
TRBV10-2	few	TRBJ2-5	CATATSGYQETQYF
TRBV7-2	few	TRBJ2-2	CASSLGRSNTGELFF
TRBV18	few	TRBJ2-6	CASSPPAGANVLTF
TRBV9	few	TRBJ2-5	CASSVSSGRAETQYF
TRBV6-6	-	TRBJ1-1	CAGGNPNTEAFF
TRBV4-2	few	TRBJ2-7	CASSQGASGTSYEQYF
TRBV7-2	-	TRBJ2-7	CASSLGTVRSYEQYF
TRBV4-1	-	TRBJ2-7	CASSLVGRDSNHEQYF
TRBV7-7	few	TRBJ2-1	CASSLAPTNEQFF
TRBV29-1	-	TRBJ2-3	CSVEDTQYF
TRBV19	few	TRBJ1-1	CASSIGTEAFF
TRBV2	few	TRBJ2-1	CASSPQGLAAFNEQFF
TRBV7-2	few	TRBJ2-2	CASSLRWLAGNTGELFF
TRBV18	few	TRBJ2-7	CASSPTSHYEQYF
TRBV5-6	-	TRBJ2-5	CASSPGGRGLGTQYF
TRBV29-1	few	TRBJ2-3	CSVEVPPGGTDTQYF
TRBV27	few	TRBJ2-1	CASRPGQGYNEQFF
TRBV9	-	TRBJ1-3	CASSPGQADTIYF
TRBV15	many	TRBJ2-4	CATSMTGVQYF